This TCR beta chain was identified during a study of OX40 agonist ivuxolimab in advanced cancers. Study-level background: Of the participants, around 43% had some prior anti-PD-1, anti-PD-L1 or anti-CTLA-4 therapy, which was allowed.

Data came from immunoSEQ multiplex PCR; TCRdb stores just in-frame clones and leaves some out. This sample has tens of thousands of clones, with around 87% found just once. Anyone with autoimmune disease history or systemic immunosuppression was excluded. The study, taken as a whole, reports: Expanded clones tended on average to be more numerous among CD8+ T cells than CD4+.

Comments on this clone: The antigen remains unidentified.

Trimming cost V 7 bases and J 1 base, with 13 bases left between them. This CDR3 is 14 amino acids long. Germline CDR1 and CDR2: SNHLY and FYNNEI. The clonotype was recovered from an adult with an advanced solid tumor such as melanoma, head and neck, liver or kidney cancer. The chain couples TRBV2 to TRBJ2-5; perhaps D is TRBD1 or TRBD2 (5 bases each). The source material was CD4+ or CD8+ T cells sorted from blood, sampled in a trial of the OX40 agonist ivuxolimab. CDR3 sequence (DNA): TGTGCCAGCATCTCCGGGACGACCCAAGAGACCCAGTACTTC. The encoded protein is CASISGTTQETQYF.